This is a list of T cell receptor beta chains from one sample in a study of regulatory T cells in long-lasting Graves disease. Each CDR3 protein gets one entry after TCRdb re-called the multiplex PCR reads with MiXCR. The data show about 400,000 distinct CDR3 sequences, 15% to 20% seen once. This same sample was also part of a study on T cells in Graves' hyperthyroidism and ophthalmopathy.

Sequencing was performed on peripheral blood mononuclear cells (PBMCs), taken at new diagnosis, from a patient treated with antithyroid drugs. The receptors shown here come from a woman aged 18-29 years with Graves disease. Each CDR3 is given with its conserved first and last residue. A D gene is named only where the DNA matches it firmly. Clone size is not always given. Where it is, it says once, few, many or a class for expanded clones.

D gene | CDR3 length | J gene | V gene | clone size | CDR3 protein | CDR3 DNA
TRBD2 | 18 | TRBJ2-6 | TRBV19 | . | CASRHPDGGGSGANVLTF | TGTGCCAGTAGACATCCGGACGGCGGGGGGTCTGGGGCCAACGTCCTGACTTTC
TRBD2 | 14 | TRBJ2-2 | TRBV30 | many | CGTTSGIPTGELFF | TGTGGCACGACTAGCGGGATTCCCACCGGGGAGCTGTTTTTT
. | 16 | TRBJ1-5 | TRBV6-1 | many | CASSDKGTGNNQPQHF | TGTGCCAGCAGTGACAAAGGGACGGGAAACAATCAGCCCCAGCATTTT
. | 12 | TRBJ1-1 | TRBV29-1 | . | CSVEWLEPEAFF | TGCAGCGTTGAATGGTTGGAACCTGAAGCTTTCTTT
. | 16 | TRBJ2-6 | TRBV15 | . | CATSRSRNSGANVLTF | TGTGCCACCAGCCGGAGCCGGAACTCTGGGGCCAACGTCCTGACTTTC
TRBD1 | 14 | TRBJ2-7 | TRBV5-4 | . | CASSSRQGRDEQYF | TGTGCCAGCAGCTCTCGACAGGGCAGGGACGAGCAGTACTTC
. | 15 | TRBJ2-7 | TRBV27 | many | CASRETRGSTYEQYF | TGTGCCAGCAGGGAGACACGGGGGTCTACCTACGAGCAGTACTTC
TRBD2 | 17 | TRBJ2-1 | TRBV20-1 | many | CSARDQGAGGGWDEQFF | TGCAGTGCTAGAGATCAAGGCGCGGGGGGGGGCTGGGATGAGCAGTTCTTC
TRBD2 | 19 | TRBJ2-2 | TRBV30 | many | CAWRAPGLAGGPNTGELFF | TGTGCCTGGAGGGCACCGGGACTAGCGGGGGGGCCTAACACCGGGGAGCTGTTTTTT
. | 17 | TRBJ1-2 | TRBV12-3/TRBV12-4 | many | CASSALGAGDSSYGYTF | TGTGCCAGCAGTGCCCTCGGCGCAGGGGATTCCTCCTATGGCTACACCTTC
. | 14 | TRBJ1-2 | TRBV3-1 | . | CASSHRDTNYGYTF | TGTGCCAGCAGCCACCGGGACACTAACTATGGCTACACCTTC
. | 18 | TRBJ1-2 | TRBV4-1 | . | CASSHPHKEHRTPLLYTF | TGCGCCAGCAGCCACCCGCATAAAGAACACCGTACCCCACTTCTCTACACCTTC
TRBD2 | 14 | TRBJ2-7 | TRBV9 | many | CASSAPGTSSEQYF | TGTGCCAGCAGCGCCCCCGGGACTAGTAGTGAGCAGTACTTC
. | 14 | TRBJ1-4 | TRBV12-3/TRBV12-4 | few | CASSLEFGDEKLFF | TGTGCCAGCAGTTTAGAGTTCGGGGATGAAAAACTGTTTTTT
. | 15 | TRBJ2-7 | TRBV20-1 | many | CSALEGARSPYEQYF | TGCAGTGCCCTCGAGGGAGCGAGATCTCCCTACGAGCAGTACTTC
. | 16 | TRBJ2-2 | TRBV5-1 | many | CASSPGDGGSPGELFF | TGCGCCAGCAGCCCTGGAGACGGAGGGTCTCCCGGGGAGCTGTTTTTT
. | 14 | TRBJ1-5 | TRBV5-1 | few | CASSFRDVTQPQHF | TGCGCCAGCAGCTTTAGAGACGTGACTCAGCCCCAGCATTTT
. | 16 | TRBJ1-1 | TRBV6-1 | many | CASSWDAQSLNTEAFF | TGTGCCAGCAGCTGGGACGCGCAGTCTTTGAACACTGAAGCTTTCTTT
TRBD1 | 13 | TRBJ2-7 | TRBV29-1 | few | CSVGQGRYYEQYF | TGCAGCGTAGGACAGGGGCGTTACTACGAGCAGTACTTC
TRBD1 | 15 | TRBJ2-7 | TRBV14 | many | CASSPGTANSYEQYF | TGTGCCAGCAGCCCCGGGACAGCTAACTCCTACGAGCAGTACTTC
TRBD2 | 15 | TRBJ2-1 | TRBV5-1 | . | CASSPGLASPNEQFF | TGCGCCAGCAGCCCGGGACTAGCGTCCCCTAATGAGCAGTTCTTC
TRBD2 | 17 | TRBJ2-1 | TRBV30 | many | CAWSSGFTSGSYNEQFF | TGTGCCTGGAGTTCAGGTTTTACTAGCGGCTCCTACAATGAGCAGTTCTTC
TRBD2 | 15 | TRBJ2-5 | TRBV5-4 | few | CASSFFAGGQETQYF | TGTGCCAGCAGCTTTTTCGCGGGGGGGCAAGAGACCCAGTACTTC
TRBD1 | 14 | TRBJ1-1 | TRBV10-3 | many | CAANPSTGFPEAFF | TGTGCCGCAAACCCATCGACAGGGTTTCCTGAAGCTTTCTTT
TRBD1 | 15 | TRBJ2-7 | TRBV5-1 | many | CASSLGSGGRYEQYF | TGCGCCAGCAGCTTAGGGTCAGGGGGCCGTTACGAGCAGTACTTC
. | 15 | TRBJ2-7 | TRBV5-1 | many | CASSLIPDISYEQYF | TGCGCCAGCAGCTTGATTCCCGACATCTCCTACGAGCAGTACTTC
. | 14 | TRBJ1-5 | TRBV4-1 | . | CASSPYQVNQPQHF | TGCGCCAGCAGCCCTTATCAGGTAAATCAGCCCCAGCATTTT
. | 14 | TRBJ1-6 | TRBV6-1 | . | CASSLDRNNSPLHF | TGTGCCAGCAGTCTGGACAGAAATAATTCACCCCTCCACTTT
. | 15 | TRBJ2-7 | TRBV6-5 | many | CASSYQAGSSYEQYF | TGTGCCAGCAGTTATCAGGCGGGGAGCTCCTACGAGCAGTACTTC
TRBD1 | 17 | TRBJ2-3 | TRBV20-1 | many | CSARALPGTGHTDTQYF | TGCAGTGCTAGAGCCCTCCCAGGGACAGGGCACACAGATACGCAGTATTTT
. | 13 | TRBJ2-5 | TRBV5-4 | many | CASSSGGRETQYF | TGTGCCAGCAGTTCGGGGGGCCGGGAGACCCAGTACTTC
. | 16 | TRBJ2-7 | TRBV10-3 | many | CAIRPARELSSDEQYF | TGTGCCATCCGGCCCGCGAGGGAGTTAAGTTCGGACGAGCAGTACTTC
. | 17 | TRBJ1-1 | TRBV28 | many | CASSSAGTPRRDTEAFF | TGTGCCAGCAGTTCAGCCGGGACGCCTCGGAGGGACACTGAAGCTTTCTTT
. | 12 | TRBJ2-3 | TRBV27 | many | CASSYPPDTQYF | TGTGCCAGCAGTTACCCCCCAGATACGCAGTATTTT
. | 16 | TRBJ2-5 | TRBV2 | . | CASSDGASGRSETQYF | TGTGCCAGCAGTGATGGGGCTTCGGGCAGGTCTGAGACCCAGTACTTC
. | 11 | TRBJ2-5 | TRBV5-6 | many | CASSLGQTQYF | TGTGCCAGCAGCTTAGGACAGACCCAGTACTTC
. | 16 | TRBJ2-3 | TRBV20-1 | many | CSARDSGGREADTQYF | TGCAGTGCTAGAGATTCGGGGGGCAGGGAGGCAGATACGCAGTATTTT
. | 13 | TRBJ2-2 | TRBV5-1 | . | CASSLGAPGELFF | TGCGCCAGCAGCTTGGGGGCGCCCGGGGAGCTGTTTTTT
TRBD1 | 17 | TRBJ1-1 | TRBV27 | many | CASSLRAGQGANTEAFF | TGTGCCAGCAGTTTAAGGGCGGGACAGGGGGCGAACACTGAAGCTTTCTTT
. | 13 | TRBJ2-7 | TRBV5-1 | many | CASSLVASYEQYF | TGCGCCAGCAGCTTGGTGGCAAGCTACGAGCAGTACTTC
. | 15 | TRBJ2-5 | TRBV7-8 | many | CASSLALSNQETQYF | TGTGCCAGCAGCTTAGCGCTTTCTAACCAAGAGACCCAGTACTTC
TRBD1 | 14 | TRBJ1-2 | TRBV19 | once | CASSGRGPGYGYTF | TGTGCCAGTAGTGGCAGGGGGCCGGGCTATGGCTACACCTTC
TRBD2 | 15 | TRBJ2-1 | TRBV6-1 | . | CASRSYLAGSYEQFF | TGTGCCAGCAGGTCCTACCTAGCGGGATCCTATGAGCAGTTCTTC
TRBD1 | 19 | TRBJ2-7 | TRBV28 | once | CASSFSREGTDLSSYEQYF | TGTGCCAGCAGTTTCTCTCGCGAAGGGACAGATCTTAGCTCCTACGAGCAGTACTTC